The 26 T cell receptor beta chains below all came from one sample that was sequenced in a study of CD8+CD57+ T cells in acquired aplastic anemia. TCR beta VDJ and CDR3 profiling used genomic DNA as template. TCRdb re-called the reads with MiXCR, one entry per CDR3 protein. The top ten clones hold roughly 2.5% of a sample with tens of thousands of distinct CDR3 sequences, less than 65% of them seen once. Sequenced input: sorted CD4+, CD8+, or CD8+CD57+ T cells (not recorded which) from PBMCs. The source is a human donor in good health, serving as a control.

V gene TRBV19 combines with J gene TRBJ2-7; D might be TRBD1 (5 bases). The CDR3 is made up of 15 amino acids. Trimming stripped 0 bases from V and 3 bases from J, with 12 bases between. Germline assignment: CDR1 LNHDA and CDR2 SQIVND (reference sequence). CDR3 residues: CASSIDPQGFYEQYF. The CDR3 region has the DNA TGTGCCAGTAGTATAGATCCCCAGGGATTCTACGAGCAGTACTTC.

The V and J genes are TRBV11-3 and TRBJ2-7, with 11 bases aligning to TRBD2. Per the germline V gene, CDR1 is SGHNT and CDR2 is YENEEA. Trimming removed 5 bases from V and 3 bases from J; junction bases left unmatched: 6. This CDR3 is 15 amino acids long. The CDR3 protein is CASSRLAGTSYEQYF. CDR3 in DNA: TGTGCCAGCAGCCGACTAGCGGGAACCAGCTACGAGCAGTACTTC.

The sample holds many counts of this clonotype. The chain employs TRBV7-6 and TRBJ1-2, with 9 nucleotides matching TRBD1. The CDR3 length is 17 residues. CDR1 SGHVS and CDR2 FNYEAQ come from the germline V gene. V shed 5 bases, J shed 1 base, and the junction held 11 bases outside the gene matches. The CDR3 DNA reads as TGTGCCAGCAGCCCACAGGGGGCCGGTACAGATAACTATGGCTACACCTTC. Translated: CASSPQGAGTDNYGYTF. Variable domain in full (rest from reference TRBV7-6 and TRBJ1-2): GAGVSQSPRYKVTKRGQDVALRCDPISGHVSLYWYRQALGQGPEFLTYFNYEAQQDKSGLPNDRFSAERPEGSISTLTIQRTEQRDSAMYRCASSPQGAGTDNYGYTFGSGTRLTVV.

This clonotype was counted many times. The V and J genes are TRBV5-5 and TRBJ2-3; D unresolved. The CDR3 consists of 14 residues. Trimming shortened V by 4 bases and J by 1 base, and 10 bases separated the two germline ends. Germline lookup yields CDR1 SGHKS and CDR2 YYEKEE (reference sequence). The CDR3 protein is CASSPTPGTDTQYF. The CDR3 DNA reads TGTGCCAGCAGCCCCACCCCCGGCACAGATACGCAGTATTTT.

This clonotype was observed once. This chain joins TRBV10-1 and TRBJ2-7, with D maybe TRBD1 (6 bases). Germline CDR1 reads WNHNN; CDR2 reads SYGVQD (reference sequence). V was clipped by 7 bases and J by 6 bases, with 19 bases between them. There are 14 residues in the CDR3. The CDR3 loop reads CASIRQRGFCEQYF. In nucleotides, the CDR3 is TGCGCCAGCATCCGTCAGAGGGGGTTTTGCGAGCAGTACTTC.

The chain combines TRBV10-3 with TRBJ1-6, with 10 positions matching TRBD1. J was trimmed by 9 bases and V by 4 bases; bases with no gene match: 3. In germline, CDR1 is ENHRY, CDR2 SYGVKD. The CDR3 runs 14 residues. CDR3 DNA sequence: TGTGCCATCAGTGGTGGACAGGGGGGTTCACCCCTCCACTTT. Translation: CAISGGQGGSPLHF.

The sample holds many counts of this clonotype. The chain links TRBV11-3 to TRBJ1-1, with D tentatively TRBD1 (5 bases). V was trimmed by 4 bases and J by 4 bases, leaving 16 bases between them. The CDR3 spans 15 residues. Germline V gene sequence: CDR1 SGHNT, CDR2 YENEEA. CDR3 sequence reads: CASSSGVGSPTEAFF. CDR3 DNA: TGTGCCAGCAGCTCGGGGGTTGGGAGCCCCACTGAAGCTTTCTTT. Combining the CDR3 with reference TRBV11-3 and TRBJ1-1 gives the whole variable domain EAGVVQSPRYKIIEKKQPVAFWCNPISGHNTLYWYLQNLGQGPELLIRYENEEAVDDSQLPKDRFSAERLKGVDSTLKIQPAELGDSAVYLCASSSGVGSPTEAFFGQGTRLTVV.

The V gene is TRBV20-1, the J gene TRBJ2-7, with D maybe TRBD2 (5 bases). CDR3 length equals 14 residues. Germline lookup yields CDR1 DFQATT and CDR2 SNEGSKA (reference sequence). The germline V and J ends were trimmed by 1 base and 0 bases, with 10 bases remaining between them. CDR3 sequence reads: CSARVPGSSYEQYF. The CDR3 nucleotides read TGCAGTGCTAGAGTCCCGGGGAGCTCCTACGAGCAGTACTTC.

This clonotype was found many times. CDR3 region: CASSVSDSSTGELFF. CDR3 DNA: TGTGCCAGCAGCGTCTCGGACTCAAGCACCGGGGAGCTGTTTTTT. The J gene is TRBJ2-2, the V gene TRBV9; D is perhaps TRBD2 (5 bases). Germline V lookup: CDR1 SGDLS, CDR2 YYNGEE. Trimming took off 2 bases at V and 4 bases at J, with 12 bases between the two ends. This CDR3 region has 15 residues.

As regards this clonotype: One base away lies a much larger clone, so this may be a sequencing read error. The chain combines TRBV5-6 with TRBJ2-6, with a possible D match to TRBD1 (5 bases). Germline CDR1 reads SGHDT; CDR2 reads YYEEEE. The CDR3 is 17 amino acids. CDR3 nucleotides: TGTGCCAGCAGCCTGGGGTTTCCAAACTCTGGGGCCGACGTCCTGACTTTC. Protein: CASSLGFPNSGADVLTF.

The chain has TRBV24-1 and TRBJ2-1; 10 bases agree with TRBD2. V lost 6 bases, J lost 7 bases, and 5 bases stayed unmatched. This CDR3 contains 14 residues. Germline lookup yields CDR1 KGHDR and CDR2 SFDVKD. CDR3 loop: CATSISGRSNEQFF. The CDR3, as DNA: TGTGCCACCAGTATTAGCGGGAGGTCTAATGAGCAGTTCTTC.

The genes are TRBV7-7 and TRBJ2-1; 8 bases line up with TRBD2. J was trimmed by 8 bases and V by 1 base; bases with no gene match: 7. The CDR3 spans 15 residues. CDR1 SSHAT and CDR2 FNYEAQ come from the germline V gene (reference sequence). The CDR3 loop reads CASSLGREGRDEQFF. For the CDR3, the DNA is TGTGCCAGCAGCTTAGGACGGGAGGGCCGGGATGAGCAGTTCTTC.

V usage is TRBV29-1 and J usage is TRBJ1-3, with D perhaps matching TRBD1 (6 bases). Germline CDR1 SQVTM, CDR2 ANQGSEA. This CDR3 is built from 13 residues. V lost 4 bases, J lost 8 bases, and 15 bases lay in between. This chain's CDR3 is CSVVRGNGYTIYF. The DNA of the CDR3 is TGCAGCGTTGTGAGGGGGAATGGCTACACCATATATTTT.

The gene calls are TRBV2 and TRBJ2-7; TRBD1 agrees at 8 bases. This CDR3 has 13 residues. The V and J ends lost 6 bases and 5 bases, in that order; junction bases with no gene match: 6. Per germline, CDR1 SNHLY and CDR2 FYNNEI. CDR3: CASSAGQVDEQYF. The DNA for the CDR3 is TGTGCCAGCAGCGCGGGACAGGTGGACGAGCAGTACTTC.

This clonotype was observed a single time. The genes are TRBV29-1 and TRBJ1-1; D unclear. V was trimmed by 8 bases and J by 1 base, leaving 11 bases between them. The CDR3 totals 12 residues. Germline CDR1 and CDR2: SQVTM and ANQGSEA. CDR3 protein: CSLGAGNTEAFF. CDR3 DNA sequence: TGCAGCTTGGGAGCAGGGAACACTGAAGCTTTCTTT.

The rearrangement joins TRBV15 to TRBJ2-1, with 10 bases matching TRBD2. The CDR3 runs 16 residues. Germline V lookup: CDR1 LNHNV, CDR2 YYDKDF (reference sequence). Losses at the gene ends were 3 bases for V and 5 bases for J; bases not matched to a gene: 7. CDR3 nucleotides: TGTGCCACCAGCAGCCTACTAGCGGGACGCAACAATGAGCAGTTCTTC. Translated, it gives CATSSLLAGRNNEQFF.

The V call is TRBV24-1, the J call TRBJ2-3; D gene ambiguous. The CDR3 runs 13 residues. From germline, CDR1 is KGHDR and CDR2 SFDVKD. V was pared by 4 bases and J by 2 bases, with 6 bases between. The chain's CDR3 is CATSDRFTDTQYF. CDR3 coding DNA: TGTGCCACCAGTGACAGGTTCACAGATACGCAGTATTTT.

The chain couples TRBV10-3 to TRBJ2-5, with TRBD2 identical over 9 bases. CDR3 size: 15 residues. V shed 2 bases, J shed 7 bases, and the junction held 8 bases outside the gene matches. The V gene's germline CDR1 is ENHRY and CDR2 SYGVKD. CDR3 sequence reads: CAISETRGGLGTQYF. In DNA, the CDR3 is TGTGCCATCAGTGAGACGCGGGGGGGTCTAGGGACCCAGTACTTC.

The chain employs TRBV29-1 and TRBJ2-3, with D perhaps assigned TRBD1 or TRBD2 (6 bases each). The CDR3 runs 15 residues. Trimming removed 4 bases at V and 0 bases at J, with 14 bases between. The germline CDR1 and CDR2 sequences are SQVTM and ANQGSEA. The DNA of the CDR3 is TGCAGCGTTGTGGGGGGACACTGGAGCACAGATACGCAGTATTTT. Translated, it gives CSVVGGHWSTDTQYF.

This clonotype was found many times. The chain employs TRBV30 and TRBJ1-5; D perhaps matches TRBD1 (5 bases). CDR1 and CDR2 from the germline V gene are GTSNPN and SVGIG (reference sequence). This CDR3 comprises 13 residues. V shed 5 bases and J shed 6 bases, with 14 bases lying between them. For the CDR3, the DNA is TGTGCCTGGGGGTTTGGACAAGGTCAGCCCCAGCATTTT. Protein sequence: CAWGFGQGQPQHF.

The CDR3 is CASSFGPEQFF. The DNA of the CDR3 is TGTGCCAGTAGTTTCGGACCAGAGCAGTTCTTC. The rearrangement uses TRBV19 and TRBJ2-1, with D unresolved. The CDR3 spans 11 residues. Germline V gene data show CDR1 as LNHDA and CDR2 as SQIVND (reference sequence). V lost 5 bases, J lost 10 bases, and 9 bases lay in between.

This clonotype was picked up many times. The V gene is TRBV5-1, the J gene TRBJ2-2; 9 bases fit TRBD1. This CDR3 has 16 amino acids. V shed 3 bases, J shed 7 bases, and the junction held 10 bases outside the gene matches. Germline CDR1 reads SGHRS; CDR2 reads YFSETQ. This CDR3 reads CASSWNRGRQGGELFF. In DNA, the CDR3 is TGCGCCAGCAGCTGGAACAGGGGGCGCCAAGGCGGGGAGCTGTTTTTT.

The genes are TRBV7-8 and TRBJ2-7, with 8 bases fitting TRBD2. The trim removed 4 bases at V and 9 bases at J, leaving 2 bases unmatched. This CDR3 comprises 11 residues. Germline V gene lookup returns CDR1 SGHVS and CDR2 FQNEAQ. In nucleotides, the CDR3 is TGTGCCAGCAGCTCAAGCGGGAGGCAGTACTTC. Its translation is CASSSSGRQYF.

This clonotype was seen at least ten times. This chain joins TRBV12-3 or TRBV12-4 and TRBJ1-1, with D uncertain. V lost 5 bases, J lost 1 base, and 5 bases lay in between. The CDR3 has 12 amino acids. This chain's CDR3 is CASSRGNTEAFF. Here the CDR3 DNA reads TGTGCCAGCAGTCGGGGGAACACTGAAGCTTTCTTT.

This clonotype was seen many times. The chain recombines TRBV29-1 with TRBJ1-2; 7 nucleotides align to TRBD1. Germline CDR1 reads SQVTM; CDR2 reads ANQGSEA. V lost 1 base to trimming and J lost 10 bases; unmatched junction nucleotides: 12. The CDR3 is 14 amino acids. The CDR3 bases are TGCAGCGTTGAAGTCCGGGACAGCTTTTTCAACTACACCTTC. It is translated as CSVEVRDSFFNYTF.

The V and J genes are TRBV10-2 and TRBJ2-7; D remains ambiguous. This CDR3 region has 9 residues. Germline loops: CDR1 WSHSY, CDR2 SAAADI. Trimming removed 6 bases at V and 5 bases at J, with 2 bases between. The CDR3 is CASRDEQYF. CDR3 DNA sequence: TGCGCCAGCAGGGACGAGCAGTACTTC.